This entry lists 4 T cell receptor beta chains sequenced from one sample in a study of beta chain features in type 1 diabetes. Every bit of the isolated RNA underwent reverse transcription, so sequencing read expressed TCRB transcripts. The table came from immunoSEQ multiplex PCR; TCRdb's copy has only in-frame clones and leaves some out. The top ten hold around 1.5% of the sample, which has some 150,000 clones, 6.9% seen once. The sample consisted of central memory CD4+ T cells from blood. These receptor sequences come from a woman younger than 45 in good health.

This clone was detected a few times. This rearrangement joins TRBV25-1 to TRBJ2-2; possibly TRBD2 for D (5 bases). This CDR3 is built from 12 residues. Germline loops: CDR1 MGHDK, CDR2 SYGVNS. V was trimmed by 6 bases and J by 8 bases, leaving 10 bases between them. The chain's CDR3 is CASRLGWGELFF. The CDR3 DNA sequence: TGTGCCAGCAGACTAGGGTGGGGGGAGCTGTTTTTT.

This chain uses TRBV9 with TRBJ1-2, with TRBD1 as a possible D gene (6 bases). CDR3 length equals 14 residues. From germline, CDR1 is SGDLS and CDR2 YYNGEE. V lost 3 bases, J lost 8 bases, and 17 bases lay in between. CDR3 DNA sequence: TGTGCCAGCAGCGCCGAAAACAGGGTATCCGGCTACACCTTC. Its protein is CASSAENRVSGYTF.

The J gene is TRBJ2-1, the V gene TRBV7-2, with a tentative D call TRBD2 (5 bases). V lost 4 bases, J lost 9 bases, and 10 bases lay in between. The germline V gene has CDR1 SGHTA and CDR2 FQGNSA. The CDR3 is made up of 12 amino acids. CDR3 protein: CASSYQSGEQFF. CDR3 DNA: TGTGCCAGCAGCTACCAAAGCGGTGAGCAGTTCTTC.

This clone was recorded a few times. The chain recombines TRBV10-3 with TRBJ2-5, with D perhaps matching TRBD1 (5 bases). V shed 7 bases and J shed 11 bases, with 14 bases lying between them. This CDR3 is 11 amino acids long. CDR1 is ENHRY, CDR2 SYGVKD, per germline. CDR3 DNA sequence: TGTGCCATCACTGCAGGGCAAGAGCAGTACTTC. This encodes CAITAGQEQYF.